This is a list of T cell receptor beta chains from one sample in a study of blood T cells in healthy people across ages. TCRdb re-derived calls from the 5' RACE reads in MiXCR, one entry per CDR3 protein. The data show roughly 1.9 million distinct CDR3 sequences, about two fifths seen once. The sample consisted of blood. The receptors were gathered from a human donor in good health. CDR3s include the opening cysteine and the closing phenylalanine or tryptophan. D genes are given only for firm matches. Clone size is shown for a subset of rows, as once, few, many or a class of expanded clone.

>TRBJ1-2|TRBD1|TRBV7-2|few
CASSLSIGQGFGYTF
TGTGCCAGCAGCTTAAGTATCGGACAGGGGTTCGGCTACACCTTC
>TRBJ2-3|TRBD1|TRBV24-1|.
CATRSGQGATDTQYF
TGTGCCACCAGGAGTGGACAGGGGGCAACAGATACGCAGTATTTT
>TRBJ1-5|.|TRBV15|few
CATSLGPGYPHF
TGTGCCACCAGCCTAGGACCGGGGTACCCGCATTTT
>TRBJ1-2|.|TRBV27|.
CASSLSVEGSGYTF
TGTGCCAGCAGTTTAAGTGTAGAGGGGAGTGGCTACACCTTC
>TRBJ2-7|.|TRBV18|.
CASSPRREVNYEQYF
TGTGCCAGCTCACCCAGGAGGGAGGTCAACTACGAGCAGTACTTC
>TRBJ1-1|.|TRBV28|.
CASKRGANTEAFF
TGTGCCAGCAAAAGGGGCGCAAACACTGAAGCTTTCTTT
>TRBJ1-3|.|TRBV11-2|.
CASSSNGQPGNTIYF
TGTGCCAGCAGCTCCAACGGACAGCCTGGAAACACCATATATTTT
>TRBJ2-7|.|TRBV6-5|.
CAASRGARSSYEQYF
TGTGCCGCGTCAAGGGGGGCGAGGAGCTCCTACGAGCAGTACTTC
>TRBJ1-2|TRBD1|TRBV20-1|many
CSADPGTGLDGYTF
TGCAGTGCTGACCCCGGGACAGGCCTGGATGGCTACACCTTC
>TRBJ1-2|TRBD1|TRBV2|.
CASRRIPGTELNYGYTF
TGTGCCAGCAGGAGGATCCCCGGGACAGAACTCAACTATGGCTACACCTTC
>TRBJ2-5|.|TRBV7-2|.
CASSLDSAQETQYF
TGTGCCAGCAGCTTAGACAGCGCCCAAGAGACCCAGTACTTC
>TRBJ1-5|TRBD1|TRBV28|.
CASSQTETGRRNQPQHF
TGTGCCAGCAGTCAGACAGAGACAGGGAGGCGCAATCAGCCCCAGCATTTT
>TRBJ2-5|.|TRBV28|.
CASSFWGAETQYF
TGTGCCAGCAGTTTTTGGGGGGCCGAGACCCAGTACTTC
>TRBJ2-1|.|TRBV6-2/TRBV6-3|.
CASSPRYGGGHYNEQFF
TGTGCCAGCAGCCCCCGCTATGGGGGGGGCCATTACAATGAGCAGTTCTTC
>TRBJ1-2|.|TRBV20-1|.
CSAGENSADTF
TGCAGTGCTGGAGAGAATTCGGCAGACACCTTC
>TRBJ2-7|.|TRBV28|.
CASSQAPYGGPRYEQYF
TGTGCCAGCAGTCAGGCACCGTACGGGGGGCCTCGCTACGAGCAGTACTTC
>TRBJ2-3|.|TRBV7-2|.
CASSLDYITDTQYF
TGTGCCAGCAGCTTAGACTATATTACAGATACGCAGTATTTT
>TRBJ1-4|TRBD1|TRBV12-3/TRBV12-4|.
CASRKGQLNEKLFF
TGTGCCAGCAGAAAGGGACAGCTTAATGAAAAACTGTTTTTT
>TRBJ2-5|.|TRBV6-5|few
CASTSTGGETQYF
TGTGCCAGCACCTCAACAGGAGGGGAGACCCAGTACTTC
>TRBJ1-1|.|TRBV6-5|.
CASSYSRLGNTEAFF
TGTGCCAGCAGTTACTCGAGGCTGGGGAACACTGAAGCTTTCTTT
>TRBJ2-5|TRBD2|TRBV7-2|few
CASSLTSGGASQTQYF
TGTGCCAGCAGCTTGACTAGCGGGGGGGCATCACAGACCCAGTACTTC
>TRBJ1-1|.|TRBV7-9|.
CASSLDDGQAFF
TGTGCCAGCAGCTTAGACGACGGACAAGCTTTCTTT
>TRBJ2-5|TRBD2|TRBV4-1|few
CASSHPRDQAGAQETQYF
TGCGCCAGCAGCCACCCGAGGGACCAAGCGGGGGCTCAAGAGACCCAGTACTTC
>TRBJ1-2|.|TRBV12-3/TRBV12-4|.
CASSRLRNYGYTF
TGTGCCAGCAGCCGACTCCGTAACTATGGCTACACCTTC
>TRBJ2-7|.|TRBV20-1|.
CSARQKYGGGYEQYF
TGCAGTGCTAGACAAAAGTACGGGGGCGGGTACGAGCAGTACTTC
>TRBJ2-2|TRBD2|TRBV6-5|.
CASSSPGLAGGFTNTGELFF
TGTGCCAGCAGTTCACCGGGACTAGCGGGGGGATTCACGAACACCGGGGAGCTGTTTTTT
>TRBJ1-1|.|TRBV12-5|.
CASGLVRGGNTEAFF
TGTGCTAGTGGTTTGGTACGGGGGGGGAACACTGAAGCTTTCTTT
>TRBJ1-1|.|TRBV20-1|.
CSAPGQLGTEAFF
TGCAGTGCTCCCGGACAGCTTGGCACTGAAGCTTTCTTT
>TRBJ2-7|.|TRBV29-1|few
CSVLDGSYEQYF
TGCAGCGTTCTGGACGGTTCCTACGAGCAGTACTTC
>TRBJ2-4|TRBD2|TRBV5-1|.
CASSFPLAGVYNEQYF
TGCGCCAGCAGCTTCCCACTAGCGGGGGTATACAATGAGCAGTACTTC
>TRBJ2-1|TRBD2|TRBV7-3|.
CASSLTRGGDNEQFF
TGTGCCAGCAGCTTAACCCGTGGGGGGGACAATGAGCAGTTCTTC
>TRBJ2-7|.|TRBV7-2|few
CASSLDGGLPYEQYF
TGTGCCAGCAGCTTAGATGGGGGGCTCCCCTACGAGCAGTACTTC
>TRBJ2-1|.|TRBV12-3/TRBV12-4|.
CASSLVGPSGYNEQFF
TGTGCCAGCAGTTTAGTGGGCCCCTCGGGGTACAATGAGCAGTTCTTC
>TRBJ1-4|.|TRBV7-2|.
CALSPGPWGEKLFF
TGTGCCCTGTCCCCGGGCCCCTGGGGTGAAAAACTGTTTTTT
>TRBJ2-2|.|TRBV5-6|.
CASSQSLRELFF
TGTGCCAGCAGCCAGAGTTTAAGGGAGCTGTTTTTT
>TRBJ2-1|.|TRBV18|.
CASSLGPAHNEQFF
TGTGCCAGCTCATTGGGGCCGGCACACAATGAGCAGTTCTTC
>TRBJ2-1|.|TRBV3-1|.
CASSQVIPGLGAYNEQFF
TGTGCCAGCAGCCAAGTTATACCCGGACTGGGCGCCTACAATGAGCAGTTCTTC
>TRBJ2-1|TRBD1|TRBV5-6|.
CASSSFGDRGPEQFF
TGTGCCAGCAGCTCCTTCGGGGACAGGGGGCCTGAGCAGTTCTTC
>TRBJ2-7|.|TRBV20-1|few
CSASVGGTYEQYF
TGCAGTGCTAGTGTAGGGGGGACCTACGAGCAGTACTTC
>TRBJ1-5|.|TRBV12-3/TRBV12-4|once
CASSQKHVNQPQHF
TGTGCCAGCAGTCAGAAACACGTGAATCAGCCCCAGCATTTT
>TRBJ2-4|.|TRBV20-1|.
CSARAFYWGEDKNIQYF
TGCAGTGCTAGAGCCTTCTACTGGGGAGAAGACAAAAACATTCAGTACTTC
>TRBJ2-7|.|TRBV20-1|.
CSARDPELDYEQYF
TGCAGTGCTAGAGACCCCGAGCTTGACTACGAGCAGTACTTC
>TRBJ2-7|.|TRBV10-3|.
CAISRDGASGEQYF
TGTGCCATCAGTCGGGACGGCGCTTCCGGGGAGCAGTACTTC
>TRBJ2-6|.|TRBV12-3/TRBV12-4|.
CASSRWGASGANVLTF
TGTGCCAGCAGTCGATGGGGGGCTTCAGGGGCCAACGTCCTGACTTTC
>TRBJ1-2|.|TRBV29-1|.
CSVEDPDLAHGYTF
TGCAGCGTTGAGGATCCGGACCTGGCCCATGGCTACACCTTC
>TRBJ1-2|TRBD1|TRBV29-1|.
CSEGTGAGYTF
TGCAGCGAAGGGACAGGGGCCGGCTACACCTTC
>TRBJ2-1|TRBD2|TRBV4-2|.
CASRDTGTSRMDEQFF
TGTGCCAGCAGGGATACCGGGACTAGCAGGATGGATGAGCAGTTCTTC
>TRBJ1-2|.|TRBV4-2|many
CASSQEGGRVYGYTF
TGTGCCAGCAGCCAAGAAGGGGGACGCGTCTATGGCTACACCTTC